The 8 T cell receptor beta chains reported below all come from one sample, sequenced in a study of cytomegalovirus exposure and HLA in healthy donors. The PCR employed 60 Vbeta primers together with 13 Jbeta primers. Using immunoSEQ multiplex PCR, the repertoire was profiled, and TCRdb retains in-frame clones only, with some absent. This listing includes about 88,000 clones. The source material was PBMCs. All receptors come from a girl aged 5 to 17 in good health and CMV-seropositive.

The chain recombines TRBV5-1 with TRBJ2-7, with D possibly being TRBD1 (5 bases). Germline CDR1 is SGHRS and CDR2 is YFSETQ. Trimming removed 0 bases at V and 0 bases at J, with 13 bases between. The CDR3 contains 16 residues. The CDR3 nucleotides are TGCGCCAGCAGCTTGGCCGAGCAGGGATTCTCCTACGAGCAGTACTTC. It codes for CASSLAEQGFSYEQYF. Full variable domain (remainder filled in from reference TRBV5-1 and TRBJ2-7): KAGVTQTPRYLIKTRGQQVTLSCSPISGHRSVSWYQQTPGQGLQFLFEYFSETQRNKGNFPGRFSGRQFSNSRSEMNVSTLELGDSALYLCASSLAEQGFSYEQYFGPGTRLTVT.

This chain joins TRBV18 and TRBJ2-7; tentatively, D is TRBD2 (5 bases). Per germline, CDR1 KGHSH and CDR2 LQKENI. V was shortened by 3 bases and J by 2 bases, with 14 bases between the two germline ends. The CDR3 covers 15 residues. The CDR3 is CASSPSTVSAYEQYF. In DNA, the CDR3 is TGTGCCAGCTCACCTAGCACGGTTAGCGCCTACGAGCAGTACTTC.

The DNA of the CDR3 is TGCGCCAGCAGCCTCAGGGGCTCCGAGCAGTACTTC. Translated: CASSLRGSEQYF. This chain links TRBV4-3 with TRBJ2-7; perhaps TRBD1 as D (6 bases). Germline CDR1 LGHNA, CDR2 YSLEER. The length of the CDR3 is 12 residues. Trimming removed 4 bases from V and 6 bases from J, with 10 bases in between.

The V gene is TRBV7-2, the J gene TRBJ2-5, with 7 bases fitting TRBD2. CDR3 length equals 14 residues. Per germline, CDR1 SGHTA and CDR2 FQGNSA. Germline trimming cut 5 bases from V and 3 bases from J; bases unmatched to any gene: 6. The CDR3 DNA reads as TGTGCCAGCAGCCGTCGAAGCGGGGAAGAGACCCAGTACTTC. As protein: CASSRRSGEETQYF.

This chain links TRBV19 with TRBJ1-2; tentatively, D is TRBD1 (5 bases). Germline CDR1 and CDR2: LNHDA and SQIVND (reference sequence). Deletions cut 3 bases from V and 3 bases from J, with 8 bases between. The CDR3 length is 13 residues. The CDR3: CASSMGGYYGYTF. In DNA, the CDR3 is TGTGCCAGTAGTATGGGGGGGTACTATGGCTACACCTTC.

With respect to this clone: At one boundary the junction diverges from the germline segment, which might be a read error. This same CDR3 is encoded by further DNA sequences in the sample. The chain is built from TRBV30 and TRBJ1-6, with 12 bases fitting TRBD1. Germline CDR1 and CDR2: GTSNPN and SVGIG (reference sequence). CDR3 size: 15 residues. The CDR3 region is CAWSPPGQGASPLHF. CDR3 sequence (DNA): TGTGCCTGGTCCCCCCCGGGACAGGGGGCTTCACCCCTACACTTT.

J is TRBJ2-7 and V is TRBV18, with TRBD2 as a possible D gene (5 bases). The CDR3 is 14 residues long. The V and J ends lost 4 bases and 6 bases respectively, with 16 bases between them. Germline assignment: CDR1 KGHSH and CDR2 LQKENI. The CDR3 DNA sequence: TGTGCCAGCTCACGGAGGCAGGCTGACGGCGAGCAGTACGTC. Amino acid sequence: CASSRRQADGEQYV.

The rearrangement links TRBV5-1 to TRBJ2-1, with 12 bases lining up with TRBD2. Germline CDR1 SGHRS, CDR2 YFSETQ. The CDR3 runs to 15 residues. V was clipped by 4 bases and J by 5 bases; unmatched bases: 4. This CDR3 reads CASSGGLAGDNEQFF. As DNA, the CDR3 is TGCGCCAGCAGCGGGGGACTAGCGGGCGACAATGAGCAGTTCTTC.